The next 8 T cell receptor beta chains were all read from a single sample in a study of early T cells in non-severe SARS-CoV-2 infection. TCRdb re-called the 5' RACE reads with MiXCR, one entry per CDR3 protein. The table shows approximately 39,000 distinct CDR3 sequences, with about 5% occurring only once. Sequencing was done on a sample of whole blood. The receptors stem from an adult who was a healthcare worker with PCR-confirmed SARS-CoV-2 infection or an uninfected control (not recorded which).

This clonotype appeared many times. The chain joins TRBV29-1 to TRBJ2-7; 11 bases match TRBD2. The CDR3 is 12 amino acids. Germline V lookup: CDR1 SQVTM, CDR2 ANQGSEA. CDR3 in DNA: TGCGCCTATCTAGCGGGGGGCCACGAGCAGTACTTC. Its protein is CAYLAGGHEQYF.

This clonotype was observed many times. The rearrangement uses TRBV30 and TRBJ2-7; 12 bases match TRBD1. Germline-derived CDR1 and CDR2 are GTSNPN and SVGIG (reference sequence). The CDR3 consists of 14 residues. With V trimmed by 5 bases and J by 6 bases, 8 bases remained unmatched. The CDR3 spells CAWARGQGASEQYF. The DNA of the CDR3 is TGTGCCTGGGCGAGGGGACAGGGGGCGAGCGAGCAGTACTTC.

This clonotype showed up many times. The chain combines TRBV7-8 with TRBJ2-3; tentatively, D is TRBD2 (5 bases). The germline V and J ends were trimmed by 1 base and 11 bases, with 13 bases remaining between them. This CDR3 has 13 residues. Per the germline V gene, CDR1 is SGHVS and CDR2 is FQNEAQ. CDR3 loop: CASSLGPAEKQYF. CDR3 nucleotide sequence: TGTGCCAGCAGCTTAGGGCCAGCGGAGAAGCAGTATTTT.

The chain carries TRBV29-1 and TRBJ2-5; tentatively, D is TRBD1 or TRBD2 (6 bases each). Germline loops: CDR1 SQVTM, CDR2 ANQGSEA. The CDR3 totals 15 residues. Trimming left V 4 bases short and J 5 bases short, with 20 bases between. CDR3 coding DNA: TGCAGCGTTGTCGGGGGACACCGGATCGATGAGACCCAGTACTTC. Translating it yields CSVVGGHRIDETQYF.

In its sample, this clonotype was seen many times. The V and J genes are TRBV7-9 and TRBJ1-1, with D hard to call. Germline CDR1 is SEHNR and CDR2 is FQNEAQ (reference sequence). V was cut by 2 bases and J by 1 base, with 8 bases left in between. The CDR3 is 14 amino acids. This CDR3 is CASSLITRNTEAFF. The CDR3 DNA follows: TGTGCCAGCAGCTTAATCACGAGGAACACTGAAGCTTTCTTT.

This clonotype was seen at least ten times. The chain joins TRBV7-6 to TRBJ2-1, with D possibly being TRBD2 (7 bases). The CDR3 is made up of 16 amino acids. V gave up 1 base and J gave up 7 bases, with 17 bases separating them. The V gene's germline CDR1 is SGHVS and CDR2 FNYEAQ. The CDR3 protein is CASSLVAGARGNEQFF. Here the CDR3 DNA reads TGTGCCAGCAGCTTAGTGGCGGGGGCTAGAGGGAATGAGCAGTTCTTC. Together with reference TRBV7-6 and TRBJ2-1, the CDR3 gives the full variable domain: GAGVSQSPRYKVTKRGQDVALRCDPISGHVSLYWYRQALGQGPEFLTYFNYEAQQDKSGLPNDRFSAERPEGSISTLTIQRTEQRDSAMYRCASSLVAGARGNEQFFGPGTRLTVL.

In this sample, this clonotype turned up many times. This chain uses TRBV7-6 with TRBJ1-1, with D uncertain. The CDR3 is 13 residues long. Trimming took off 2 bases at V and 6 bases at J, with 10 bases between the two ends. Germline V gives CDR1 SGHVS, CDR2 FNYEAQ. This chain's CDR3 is CASSLFSGPEAFF. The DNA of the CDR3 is TGTGCCAGCAGCTTATTCTCCGGGCCTGAAGCTTTCTTT.

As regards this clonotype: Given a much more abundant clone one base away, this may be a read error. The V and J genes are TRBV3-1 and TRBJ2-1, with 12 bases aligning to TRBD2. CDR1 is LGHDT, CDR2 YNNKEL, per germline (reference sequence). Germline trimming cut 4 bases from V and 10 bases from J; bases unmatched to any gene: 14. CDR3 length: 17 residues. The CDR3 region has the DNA TGTGCCAGCAGCCGAGATCTGGGCCTAGCGGGGGGGAAAGAGCAGTTCTTC. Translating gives CASSRDLGLAGGKEQFF.